Described below is a single T cell receptor (beta chain) sequence and its context. Its antigen remains unknown. This CDR3 spans 15 amino acids. Trimming at V came to 1 base and at J to 0 bases, leaving 1 base not matched to a gene. Germline V gene sequence: CDR1 DFQATT, CDR2 SNEGSKA (reference sequence). The data were obtained in a study of blood T cells in healthy people across ages. General study findings and limits: Since the PBMCs were unsorted, naive and antigen-experienced cells could not be conclusively compared. Observed TCR beta diversity per million T cells went down as age went up. This fall followed a roughly linear course with age.

A J-beta primer mix and a sample-barcoded 5' primer were used in a second PCR of roughly 6 to 12 cycles. MiXCR, applied by TCRdb to the 5' RACE reads, yields one record per CDR3 protein. The sample yields around 620,000 distinct CDR3 sequences, approximately 27% seen once. Sequencing used blood. J is TRBJ2-5 and V is TRBV20-1; TRBD2 agrees at 11 bases. The clonotype was recovered from a woman in her seventies in good health. This CDR3 is CSARGGLADQETQYF. In DNA form, the CDR3 reads TGCAGTGCTAGAGGGGGACTAGCGGACCAAGAGACCCAGTACTTC.